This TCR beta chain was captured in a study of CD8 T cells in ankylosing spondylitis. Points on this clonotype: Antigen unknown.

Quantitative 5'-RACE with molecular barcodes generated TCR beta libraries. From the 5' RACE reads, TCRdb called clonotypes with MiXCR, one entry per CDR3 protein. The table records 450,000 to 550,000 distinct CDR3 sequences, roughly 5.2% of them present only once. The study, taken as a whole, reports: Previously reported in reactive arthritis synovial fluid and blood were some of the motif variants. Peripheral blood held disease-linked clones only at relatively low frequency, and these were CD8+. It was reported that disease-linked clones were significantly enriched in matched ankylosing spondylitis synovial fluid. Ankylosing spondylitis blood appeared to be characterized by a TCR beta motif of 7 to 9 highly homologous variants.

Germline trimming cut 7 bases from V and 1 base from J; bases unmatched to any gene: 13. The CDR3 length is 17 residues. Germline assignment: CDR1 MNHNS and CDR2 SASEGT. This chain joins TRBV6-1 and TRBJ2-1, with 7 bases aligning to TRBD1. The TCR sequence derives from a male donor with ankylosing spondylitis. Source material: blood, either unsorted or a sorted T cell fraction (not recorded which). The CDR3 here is CASTLESDRQSYNEQFF. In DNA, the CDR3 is TGTGCCAGCACCCTTGAATCGGACAGGCAATCCTACAATGAGCAGTTCTTC.